A single sample is the source of the 5 T cell receptor beta chains below, sequenced in a study of cytomegalovirus exposure and HLA in healthy donors. The PCR made use of 60 Vbeta and 13 Jbeta primers. Repertoires were generated with immunoSEQ multiplex PCR, while TCRdb's copy carries only in-frame clones and drops some. The sample comprises 100,000 or so clones, about three quarters of which are singletons, and over 4% rests with the top ten. Sequenced input: PBMCs. The receptors here all came from a female donor in good health and CMV-seropositive.

V and J are TRBV28 and TRBJ1-2; a weak D match, TRBD1 (6 bases). The CDR3 totals 13 residues. CDR1 and CDR2 (germline): MDHEN, SYDVKM. The ends were cut back, 8 bases at V and 3 bases at J, with 13 bases in the middle. The CDR3 protein is CASSQGRDYGYTF. The CDR3 DNA reads TGTGCCAGCTCCCAGGGGCGCGACTATGGCTACACCTTC.

The chain carries TRBV11-1 and TRBJ2-7, with 7 bases lining up with TRBD1. J was trimmed by 0 bases and V by 5 bases; bases with no gene match: 4. Germline V CDR1 and CDR2: SGHAT, FQDESV (reference sequence). This CDR3 is 14 amino acids long. The CDR3 sequence is CASSRGDSSYEQYF. The CDR3 nucleotides read TGTGCCAGCAGCCGAGGGGACAGCTCCTACGAGCAGTACTTC.

This rearrangement joins TRBV6-1 to TRBJ2-7; 9 nucleotides match TRBD1. J lost 2 bases, V lost 5 bases, and 7 bases had no gene match. CDR1 is MNHNS, CDR2 SASEGT, per germline. CDR3 size: 15 residues. The CDR3 sequence is CASSSGTGIPYEQYF. CDR3 coding DNA: TGTGCCAGCAGTTCAGGGACAGGGATTCCCTACGAGCAGTACTTC.

The V call is TRBV19, the J call TRBJ2-3; the match to TRBD1 covers 10 bases. CDR1 is LNHDA, CDR2 SQIVND, per germline (reference sequence). The CDR3 extends over 14 amino acids. J lost 4 bases, V lost 6 bases, and 4 bases had no gene match. CDR3 DNA sequence: TGTGCCAGTAGACGGGACAGGGGAGCAGATACGCAGTATTTT. It specifies CASRRDRGADTQYF.

The J gene is TRBJ2-1, the V gene TRBV19; D perhaps matches TRBD1 (5 bases). Trimming removed 5 bases at V and 6 bases at J, with 14 bases between. The CDR3 totals 14 residues. Germline CDR1 LNHDA, CDR2 SQIVND (reference sequence). The CDR3: CASSPMGPINEQFF. CDR3 sequence (DNA): TGTGCCAGTAGTCCCATGGGGCCAATCAATGAGCAGTTCTTC. The variable domain in full, completed from reference TRBV19 and TRBJ2-1, reads DGGITQSPKYLFRKEGQNVTLSCEQNLNHDAMYWYRQDPGQGLRLIYYSQIVNDFQKGDIAEGYSVSREKKESFPLTVTSAQKNPTAFYLCASSPMGPINEQFFGPGTRLTVL.